These T cell receptor beta chains were read from a single sample in a study of blood T cell repertoires in COVID-19. Only in-frame clones appear in the TCRdb table, and some are missing; sequencing was by immunoSEQ multiplex PCR. The sample comprises 10,000 to 11,000 clones, 70% to 90% of which are singletons, and more than 25% rests with the top ten. The specimen sequenced was peripheral blood. The receptors were gathered from a man aged 30 to 45 with active or convalescent COVID-19. The CDR3 runs from the conserved cysteine through the conserved F or W. Only part of the rows carry a size: once, few, many, or a class if the clone is expanded.

clone_size: few
j_call: TRBJ2-7
v_call: TRBV7-8
cdr3_aa: CASSLVGQGVDEQYF

clone_size: .
j_call: TRBJ2-2
v_call: TRBV2
cdr3_aa: CASSSGQGNTGELFF

clone_size: few
j_call: TRBJ2-1
v_call: TRBV20-1
cdr3_aa: CSASEWGDEQFF

clone_size: .
j_call: TRBJ2-5
v_call: TRBV13
cdr3_aa: CASSNWGEETQYF

clone_size: .
j_call: TRBJ1-3
v_call: TRBV2
cdr3_aa: CASRDTGYSGNTIYF

clone_size: .
j_call: TRBJ1-6
v_call: TRBV19
cdr3_aa: CASSIEGTGLYNSPLHF

clone_size: .
j_call: TRBJ2-3
v_call: TRBV4-2
cdr3_aa: CASSQTSGGTDTQYF

clone_size: .
j_call: TRBJ1-2
v_call: TRBV9
cdr3_aa: CASSARTGGGYTF

clone_size: .
j_call: TRBJ2-5
v_call: TRBV18
cdr3_aa: CASSPRQGAGQETQYF

clone_size: once
j_call: TRBJ2-5
v_call: TRBV2
cdr3_aa: CASALPHQGTETQYF

clone_size: .
j_call: TRBJ2-2
v_call: TRBV9
cdr3_aa: CASSEASGGPNTGELFF

clone_size: few
j_call: TRBJ1-4
v_call: TRBV5-1
cdr3_aa: CASSLEPPGHEKLFF

clone_size: .
j_call: TRBJ2-2
v_call: TRBV5-6
cdr3_aa: CASSYRRTGELFF

clone_size: .
j_call: TRBJ2-5
v_call: TRBV18
cdr3_aa: CASSPSGGARYQETQYF

clone_size: .
j_call: TRBJ2-5
v_call: TRBV10-2
cdr3_aa: CASRTSGEETQYF

clone_size: .
j_call: TRBJ2-1
v_call: TRBV2
cdr3_aa: CATSGAGYNEQFF

clone_size: .
j_call: TRBJ2-6
v_call: TRBV5-8
cdr3_aa: CASSRTGRTSGANVLTF

clone_size: .
j_call: TRBJ1-2
v_call: TRBV24-1
cdr3_aa: CATILGQGARHYGYTF

clone_size: .
j_call: TRBJ2-6
v_call: TRBV6-5
cdr3_aa: CASSVPGANVLTF

clone_size: .
j_call: TRBJ1-6
v_call: TRBV4-1
cdr3_aa: CASSQGARDSPLHF

clone_size: .
j_call: TRBJ1-2
v_call: TRBV6-2/TRBV6-3
cdr3_aa: CASSGTGGNGYTF

clone_size: once
j_call: TRBJ2-2
v_call: TRBV2
cdr3_aa: CASSEQGVMDTGELFF

clone_size: .
j_call: TRBJ2-3
v_call: TRBV29-1
cdr3_aa: CSVRRALALTDTQYF

clone_size: .
j_call: TRBJ2-1
v_call: TRBV5-1
cdr3_aa: CASSPVGLAGDEQFF

clone_size: .
j_call: TRBJ2-1
v_call: TRBV7-2
cdr3_aa: CASSLVGGADEQFF

clone_size: few
j_call: TRBJ2-1
v_call: TRBV11-3
cdr3_aa: CASSPERGTYNEQFF

clone_size: .
j_call: TRBJ2-1
v_call: TRBV4-2
cdr3_aa: CASSQEGQWYNEQFF

clone_size: .
j_call: TRBJ1-1
v_call: TRBV11-3
cdr3_aa: CASSRGTGATEAFF

clone_size: .
j_call: TRBJ1-2
v_call: TRBV2
cdr3_aa: CASTPRTANYGYTF

clone_size: .
j_call: TRBJ2-1
v_call: TRBV12-3/TRBV12-4
cdr3_aa: CASSFSGGEQFF

clone_size: .
j_call: TRBJ2-1
v_call: TRBV18
cdr3_aa: CASSPGQARLHEQFF

clone_size: .
j_call: TRBJ2-3
v_call: TRBV9
cdr3_aa: CASSVLGEVDTQYF

clone_size: .
j_call: TRBJ2-3
v_call: TRBV14
cdr3_aa: CASSQDLRLAGESTDTQYF

clone_size: .
j_call: TRBJ1-1
v_call: TRBV10-1
cdr3_aa: CASSEMANTEAFF

clone_size: .
j_call: TRBJ1-2
v_call: TRBV21-1
cdr3_aa: CASSFDRGRSPANYGYTF

clone_size: once
j_call: TRBJ1-1
v_call: TRBV6-5
cdr3_aa: CAIQDRPLGEAFF

clone_size: .
j_call: TRBJ2-5
v_call: TRBV4-1
cdr3_aa: CASSQGQGVVETQYF

clone_size: .
j_call: TRBJ1-1
v_call: TRBV7-9
cdr3_aa: CASSGAGRGTEAFF

clone_size: .
j_call: TRBJ1-5
v_call: TRBV19
cdr3_aa: CASSTGHLSQPQHF

clone_size: .
j_call: TRBJ1-2
v_call: TRBV24-1
cdr3_aa: CATSEPTVNYGYTF

clone_size: .
j_call: TRBJ2-1
v_call: TRBV5-1
cdr3_aa: CASSLDLRGDNEQFF

clone_size: .
j_call: TRBJ2-1
v_call: TRBV19
cdr3_aa: CASSIDHTSGGDNEQFF